This passage covers 25 T cell receptor beta chains from one sample sequenced in a study of T cells in tuberculosis. Sorting used thawed, overnight-rested PBMC stained with anti-CD3, a viability dye and GMM-loaded CD1B tetramer. CD1B tetramers were loaded with Rhodococcus equi-derived C32 glucose monomycolate. The table came from immunoSEQ multiplex PCR; TCRdb's copy has only in-frame clones and leaves some out. The data show roughly 59,000 clones, 65% to 90% seen once. Sequenced: CD1b-GMM tetramer-negative cells sorted from PBMCs. The receptors originated from an adult woman with latent tuberculosis.

This chain joins TRBV21-1 and TRBJ1-3; TRBD1 is taken as the D call from the table, unchecked against the DNA. TRBV21-1 is listed as a pseudogene. This CDR3 comprises 14 residues. CDR3 in amino acids: CASSKVNIGNTIYF. CDR3 in DNA: TGTGCCAGCAGCAAAGTAAACATAGGAAACACCATATATTTT.

The rearrangement uses TRBV9 and TRBJ1-3; possibly TRBD1 for D (6 bases). V was trimmed by 0 bases and J by 4 bases, leaving 11 bases between them. Per the germline V gene, CDR1 is SGDLS and CDR2 is YYNGEE. The CDR3 consists of 15 residues. In DNA, the CDR3 is TGTGCCAGCAGCGTAGGTCAGGGGACAGGAAACACCATATATTTT. Its protein is CASSVGQGTGNTIYF.

This chain joins TRBV18 and TRBJ1-5; perhaps TRBD1 as D (5 bases). V dropped 2 bases and J dropped 5 bases, with 10 bases sitting between them. This CDR3 contains 14 residues. The V gene's germline CDR1 is KGHSH and CDR2 LQKENI. The CDR3 sequence: CASSPGRVDQPQHF. The CDR3 DNA sequence: TGTGCCAGCTCACCAGGCAGGGTCGATCAGCCCCAGCATTTT.

The rearrangement links TRBV28 to TRBJ2-7, with TRBD1 identical over 7 bases. This CDR3 region has 14 residues. Trimming removed 4 bases from V and 0 bases from J; junction bases left unmatched: 3. Germline CDR1 MDHEN, CDR2 SYDVKM. This CDR3 reads CASSSTGISYEQYF. DNA for the CDR3: TGTGCCAGCAGTTCGACAGGGATCTCCTACGAGCAGTACTTC.

The chain carries TRBV11-3 and TRBJ2-3; the D gene is possibly TRBD2 (5 bases). Germline CDR1 and CDR2: SGHNT and YENEEA. V lost 1 base, J lost 6 bases, and 11 bases lay in between. This CDR3 spans 14 amino acids. The CDR3 region has the DNA TGTGCCAGCAGCTTAGGGGAGCTTGGGGATACGCAGTATTTT. It encodes CASSLGELGDTQYF.

This clone has just a few counts. The J gene is TRBJ2-6, the V gene TRBV2; the D is unclear. The V gene lost 5 bases and the J gene lost 2 bases, with 7 bases spanning the gap. The CDR3 length is 14 residues. Germline values: CDR1 SNHLY, CDR2 FYNNEI. This CDR3 reads CASSSRTGANVLTF. CDR3 in DNA: TGTGCCAGCAGTTCTAGGACTGGGGCCAACGTCCTGACTTTC.

V and J are TRBV5-1 and TRBJ2-5; 12 bases map to TRBD2. Trimming took 3 bases from V and 1 from J; bases not matched to a gene: 7. Germline lookup yields CDR1 SGHRS and CDR2 YFSETQ. This CDR3 contains 17 residues. This CDR3 is CASSSGTSGSAQETQYF. In DNA, the CDR3 is TGCGCCAGCAGCTCCGGGACTAGCGGGTCGGCCCAAGAGACCCAGTACTTC.

The CDR3 nucleotides read TGTGCCAGAAGCTTGGCTAGCAACTATCTATGGACCCAGTACTTC. As protein: CARSLASNYLWTQYF. The rearrangement joins TRBV5-3 to TRBJ2-5, with D maybe TRBD2 (5 bases). TRBV5-3 carries the ORF label, with uncertain function. This CDR3 comprises 15 residues. V lost 0 bases, J lost 7 bases, and 16 bases lay in between.

In its sample, this clone ranks as medium-sized. The V and J genes are TRBV14 and TRBJ1-4; tentative D call: TRBD1 (5 bases). The CDR3 has 13 amino acids. V was pared by 0 bases and J by 10 bases, with 9 bases between. Germline V gene lookup returns CDR1 SGHDN and CDR2 FVKESK. The CDR3 DNA sequence: TGTGCCAGCAGCCAAGATATAAGGGGAAAACTGTTTTTT. It translates to CASSQDIRGKLFF.

This chain joins TRBV6-1 and TRBJ1-5; 8 nucleotides align to TRBD1. V shed 2 bases and J 9 bases; nucleotides not matched to a gene: 12. This CDR3 is built from 16 residues. Germline V gene sequence: CDR1 MNHNS, CDR2 SASEGT. Here the CDR3 DNA reads TGTGCCAGCAGTGAAATTTACGGACAGGGTCTTCCGCCCCAGCATTTT. It specifies CASSEIYGQGLPPQHF.

This clone was observed a few times. The V call is TRBV7-8, the J call TRBJ1-4; 9 bases are shared with TRBD1. The CDR3 length is 14 residues. After removal of 5 bases from V and 11 bases from J, the junction contained 9 bases not matched to a gene. Germline V CDR1 and CDR2: SGHVS, FQNEAQ. CDR3 DNA sequence: TGTGCCAGCAGCCTGACAGGGGGAAGTCAGAAACTGTTTTTT. This sequence encodes CASSLTGGSQKLFF.

This sequence joins TRBV6-6 and TRBJ1-1, with 9 bases lining up with TRBD1. The CDR3 has 14 residues. With 6 bases clipped from V and 10 bases from J, the junction kept 12 bases outside the gene matches. Germline CDR1 reads MNHNY; CDR2 reads SVGAGI (reference sequence). The CDR3: CASSLTGGEGRAFF. CDR3 sequence (DNA): TGTGCCAGCAGCCTTACAGGGGGCGAGGGGAGAGCTTTCTTT.

The chain employs TRBV4-1 and TRBJ1-2, with D perhaps TRBD1 (5 bases). Trimming pared 3 bases from V and 6 bases from J, leaving 17 bases between. The length of the CDR3 is 15 residues. The germline gives CDR1 MGHRA, CDR2 YSYEKL. CDR3 loop: CASSHGGRGRDGYTF. The CDR3 coding sequence is TGCGCCAGCAGCCATGGTGGGAGGGGCAGGGATGGCTACACCTTC.

The gene calls are TRBV9 and TRBJ2-6; 8 positions match TRBD1. This CDR3 has 18 residues. The junction had 8 bases not matched to a gene; V was cut back by 3 bases and J by 0 bases. Per the germline V gene, CDR1 is SGDLS and CDR2 is YYNGEE. The CDR3 is CASSAGDRRFSGANVLTF. The CDR3 DNA is TGTGCCAGCAGCGCAGGGGACAGGCGTTTCTCTGGGGCCAACGTCCTGACTTTC.

This chain links TRBV4-1 with TRBJ2-5; 10 bases align to TRBD2. Germline V gene lookup returns CDR1 MGHRA and CDR2 YSYEKL. The CDR3 extends over 16 amino acids. V shed 1 base, J shed 3 bases, and the junction held 5 bases outside the gene matches. CDR3 sequence reads: CASSQVGGLAKETQYF. The CDR3 region has the DNA TGCGCCAGCAGCCAAGTAGGGGGACTAGCGAAAGAGACCCAGTACTTC.

The chain has TRBV2 and TRBJ2-1; D not resolved. The CDR3 consists of 13 residues. Germline values: CDR1 SNHLY, CDR2 FYNNEI. The V gene lost 5 bases and the J gene lost 7 bases, with 12 bases spanning the gap. The CDR3 DNA follows: TGTGCCAGCAGTTCGAGCCCAGGAAATGAGCAGTTCTTC. It codes for CASSSSPGNEQFF.

In its sample, this clone was seen a few times. V is TRBV7-9 and J is TRBJ1-3; possible D gene TRBD1, 6 bases. Per germline, CDR1 SEHNR and CDR2 FQNEAQ (reference sequence). V dropped 5 bases and J dropped 0 bases, with 17 bases sitting between them. The length of the CDR3 is 17 residues. As DNA, the CDR3 is TGTGCCAGCAGCCCATACTCACAGGGAATCTCTGGAAACACCATATATTTT. It translates to CASSPYSQGISGNTIYF.

CDR3 region: CASSVRLAGGTTDTQYF. CDR3 coding DNA: TGTGCCAGCAGCGTGAGACTAGCGGGGGGGACCACAGATACGCAGTATTTT. The J gene is TRBJ2-3, the V gene TRBV9; 14 bases map to TRBD2. With 2 bases clipped from V and 2 bases from J, the junction kept 4 bases outside the gene matches. This CDR3 is built from 17 residues. Germline V gene data show CDR1 as SGDLS and CDR2 as YYNGEE.

This clone was counted a few times. The chain employs TRBV14 and TRBJ1-3, with 7 bases lining up with TRBD1. CDR1 SGHDN and CDR2 FVKESK come from the germline V gene. The V and J ends lost 4 bases and 0 bases, in that order; junction bases with no gene match: 6. The CDR3 has 16 amino acids. In nucleotides, the CDR3 is TGTGCCAGCAGCCGCCGACAGGGACACTCTGGAAACACCATATATTTT. This codes for CASSRRQGHSGNTIYF.

The V call is TRBV5-1, the J call TRBJ2-3; 9 bases agree with TRBD2. CDR3 length: 14 amino acids. With V trimmed by 4 bases and J by 9 bases, 9 bases remained unmatched. Germline V gene lookup returns CDR1 SGHRS and CDR2 YFSETQ. The CDR3 nucleotides are TGCGCCAGCAGCCCTCTCACACTAGCGGGCACGCAGTATTTT. Its translation is CASSPLTLAGTQYF.

The rearrangement links TRBV28 to TRBJ2-1; 7 bases align to TRBD2. Germline CDR1 and CDR2: MDHEN and SYDVKM. The V segment lost 2 bases and the J segment 3 bases; nucleotides outside the gene matches: 7. The CDR3 runs 16 residues. CDR3 in DNA: TGTGCCAGCAGTTTAATTGCGGGAGCTCGCTACAATGAGCAGTTCTTC. This sequence encodes CASSLIAGARYNEQFF. The whole variable domain, remainder taken from reference TRBV28 and TRBJ2-1, is DVKVTQSSRYLVKRTGEKVFLECVQDMDHENMFWYRQDPGLGLRLIYFSYDVKMKEKGDIPEGYSVSREKKERFSLILESASTNQTSMYLCASSLIAGARYNEQFFGPGTRLTVL.

This chain connects TRBV6-1 to TRBJ2-7; the match to TRBD1 covers 8 bases. CDR3 size: 15 residues. Germline CDR1 reads MNHNS; CDR2 reads SASEGT. Trimming removed 5 bases from V and 4 bases from J; junction bases left unmatched: 10. CDR3 amino acids: CASSPGQGRGYEQYF. CDR3 sequence (DNA): TGTGCCAGCAGTCCCGGACAGGGCCGTGGGTACGAGCAGTACTTC.

V is TRBV11-3 and J is TRBJ1-3; no firm D call. V dropped 5 bases and J dropped 4 bases, with 9 bases sitting between them. The CDR3 has 13 residues. Germline V CDR1 and CDR2: SGHNT, YENEEA. The CDR3 loop is CASSPARGNTIYF. The CDR3 nucleotides read TGTGCCAGCAGCCCAGCCAGGGGAAACACCATATATTTT.

The chain uses TRBV19 and TRBJ1-5; D not certain. The CDR3 is 14 amino acids. CDR1 LNHDA and CDR2 SQIVND come from the germline V gene (reference sequence). Trimming took 4 bases from V and 7 from J, leaving 14 bases between them. For the CDR3, the DNA is TGTGCCAGTAGTACGCAAAACGAGAACCAGCCCCAGCATTTT. Translation gives CASSTQNENQPQHF.

V and J are TRBV21-1 and TRBJ1-2; the table assigns TRBD1, which was not confirmed against the DNA. TRBV21-1 is assigned pseudogene status. CDR3 length: 15 amino acids. The CDR3 reads CASSKSGQIRYGYTF. DNA of the CDR3: TGTGCCAGCAGCAAAAGTGGACAGATTAGGTATGGCTACACCTTC.